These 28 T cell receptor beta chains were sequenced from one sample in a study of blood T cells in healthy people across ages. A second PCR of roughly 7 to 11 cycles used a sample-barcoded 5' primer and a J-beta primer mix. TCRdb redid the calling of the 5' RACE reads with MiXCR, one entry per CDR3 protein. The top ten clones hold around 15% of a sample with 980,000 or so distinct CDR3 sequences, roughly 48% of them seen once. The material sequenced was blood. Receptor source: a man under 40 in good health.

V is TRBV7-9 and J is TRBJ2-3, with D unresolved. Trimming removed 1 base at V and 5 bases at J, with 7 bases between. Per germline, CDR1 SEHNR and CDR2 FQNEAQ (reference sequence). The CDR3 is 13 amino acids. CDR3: CASSLDSKDTQYF. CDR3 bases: TGTGCCAGCAGCTTAGACTCTAAAGATACGCAGTATTTT. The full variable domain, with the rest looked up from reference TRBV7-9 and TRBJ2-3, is DTGVSQNPRHKITKRGQNVTFRCDPISEHNRLYWYRQTLGQGPEFLTYFQNEAQLEKSRLLSDRFSAERPKGSFSTLEIQRTEQGDSAMYLCASSLDSKDTQYFGPGTRLTVL.

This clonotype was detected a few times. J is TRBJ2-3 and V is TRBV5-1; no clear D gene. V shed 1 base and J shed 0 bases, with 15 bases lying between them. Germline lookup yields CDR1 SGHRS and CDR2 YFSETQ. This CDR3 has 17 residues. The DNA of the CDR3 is TGCGCCAGCAGCTTGACCCGTCCAGCCCCAAGCACAGATACGCAGTATTTT. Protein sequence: CASSLTRPAPSTDTQYF.

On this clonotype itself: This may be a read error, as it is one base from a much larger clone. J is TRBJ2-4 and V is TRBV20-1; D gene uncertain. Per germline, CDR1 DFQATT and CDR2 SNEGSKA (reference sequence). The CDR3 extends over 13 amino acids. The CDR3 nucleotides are TGTGGCAGTGCTGAACTAGCCAAAAACATTCAGTACTTC. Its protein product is CGSAELAKNIQYF.

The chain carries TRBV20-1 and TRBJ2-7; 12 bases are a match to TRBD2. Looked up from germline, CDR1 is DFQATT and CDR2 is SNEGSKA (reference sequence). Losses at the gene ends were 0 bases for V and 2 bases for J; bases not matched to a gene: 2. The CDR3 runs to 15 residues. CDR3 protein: CSARDSSGGAYEQYF. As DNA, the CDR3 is TGCAGTGCTAGAGATTCTAGCGGGGGGGCCTACGAGCAGTACTTC.

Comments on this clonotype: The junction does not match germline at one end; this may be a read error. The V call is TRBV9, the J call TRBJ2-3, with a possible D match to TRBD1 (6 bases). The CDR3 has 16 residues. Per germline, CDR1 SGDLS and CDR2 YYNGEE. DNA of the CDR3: TGTGCCAGCAGCGTAGCTCTAGGGGGTACAACAGATACGCGGTATTTT. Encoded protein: CASSVALGGTTDTRYF.

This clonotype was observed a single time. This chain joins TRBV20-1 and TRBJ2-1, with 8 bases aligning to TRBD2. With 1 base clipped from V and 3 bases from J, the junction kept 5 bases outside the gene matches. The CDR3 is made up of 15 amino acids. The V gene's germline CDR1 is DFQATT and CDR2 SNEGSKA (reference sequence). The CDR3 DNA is TGCAGTGCTAGAGGTAGCGGGGTTAACTACAATGAGCAGTTCTTC. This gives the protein CSARGSGVNYNEQFF.

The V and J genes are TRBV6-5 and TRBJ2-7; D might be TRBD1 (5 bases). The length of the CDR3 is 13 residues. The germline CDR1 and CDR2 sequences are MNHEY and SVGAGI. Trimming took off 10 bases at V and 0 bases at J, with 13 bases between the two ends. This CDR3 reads CATTSDNSYEQYF. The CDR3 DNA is TGTGCCACCACCTCGGACAACTCCTACGAGCAGTACTTC.

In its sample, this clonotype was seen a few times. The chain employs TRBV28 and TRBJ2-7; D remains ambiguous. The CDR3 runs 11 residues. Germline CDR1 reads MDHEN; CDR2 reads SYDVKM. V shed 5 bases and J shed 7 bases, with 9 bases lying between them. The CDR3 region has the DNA TGTGCCAGCAGTCCCCAGACAGAGCAGTACTTC. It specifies CASSPQTEQYF.

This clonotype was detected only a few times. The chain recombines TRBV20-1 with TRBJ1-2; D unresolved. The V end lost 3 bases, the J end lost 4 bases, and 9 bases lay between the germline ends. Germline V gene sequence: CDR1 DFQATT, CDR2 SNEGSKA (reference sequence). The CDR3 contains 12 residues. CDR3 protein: CSASPRGYGYTF. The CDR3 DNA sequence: TGCAGTGCTAGTCCCCGGGGCTATGGCTACACCTTC.

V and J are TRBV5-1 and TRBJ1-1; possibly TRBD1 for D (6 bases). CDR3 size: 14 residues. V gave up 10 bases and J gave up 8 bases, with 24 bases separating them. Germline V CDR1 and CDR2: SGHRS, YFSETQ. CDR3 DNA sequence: TGCGCCGGCAAAGAGAGGGGGTCCGAGGTAGAAGCTTTCTTT. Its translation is CAGKERGSEVEAFF.

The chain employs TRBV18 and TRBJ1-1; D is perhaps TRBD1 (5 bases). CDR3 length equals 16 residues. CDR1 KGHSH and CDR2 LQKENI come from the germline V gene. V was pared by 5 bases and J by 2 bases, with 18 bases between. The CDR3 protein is CASSSPRRTQNTEAFF. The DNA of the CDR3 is TGTGCCAGCTCATCTCCTCGCCGGACACAAAACACTGAAGCTTTCTTT.

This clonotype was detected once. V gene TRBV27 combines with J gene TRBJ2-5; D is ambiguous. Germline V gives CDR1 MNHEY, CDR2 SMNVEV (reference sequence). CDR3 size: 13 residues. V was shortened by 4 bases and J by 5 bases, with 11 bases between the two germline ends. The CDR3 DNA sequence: TGTGCCAGCAGTTATACAGCGTACGAGACCCAGTACTTC. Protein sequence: CASSYTAYETQYF.

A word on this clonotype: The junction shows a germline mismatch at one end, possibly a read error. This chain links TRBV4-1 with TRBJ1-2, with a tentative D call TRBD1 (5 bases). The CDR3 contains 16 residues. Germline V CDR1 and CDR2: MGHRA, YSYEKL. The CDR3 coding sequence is TGCACCAGCAGCCCGGGGGACCGGGGGATTAACTATGGCTACACCTTC. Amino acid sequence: CTSSPGDRGINYGYTF.

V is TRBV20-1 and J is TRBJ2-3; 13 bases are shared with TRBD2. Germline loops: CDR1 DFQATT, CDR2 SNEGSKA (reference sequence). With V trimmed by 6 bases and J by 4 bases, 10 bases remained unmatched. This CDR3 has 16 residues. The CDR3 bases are TGCAGTGCGGACGCGGGACTAGCGGGGACGGCAGATACGCAGTATTTT. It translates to CSADAGLAGTADTQYF.

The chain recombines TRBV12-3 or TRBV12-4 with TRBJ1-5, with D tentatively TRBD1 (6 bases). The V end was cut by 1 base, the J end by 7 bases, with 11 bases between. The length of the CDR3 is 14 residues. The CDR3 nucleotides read TGTGCCAGCAGTTTAGGTGGACAGAGACAGCCCCAGCATTTT. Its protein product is CASSLGGQRQPQHF.

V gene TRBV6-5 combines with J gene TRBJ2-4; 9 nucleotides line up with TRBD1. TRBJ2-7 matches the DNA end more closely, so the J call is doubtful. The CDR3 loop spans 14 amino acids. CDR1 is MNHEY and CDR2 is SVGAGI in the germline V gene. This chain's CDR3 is CASSYRDRADEQYF. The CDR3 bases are TGTGCCAGCAGTTACCGGGACAGGGCGGACGAGCAGTACTTC.

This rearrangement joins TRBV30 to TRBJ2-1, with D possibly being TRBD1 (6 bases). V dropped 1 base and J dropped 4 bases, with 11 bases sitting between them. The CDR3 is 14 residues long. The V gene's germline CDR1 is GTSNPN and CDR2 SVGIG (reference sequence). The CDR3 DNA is TGTGCCTGGAGTGAGCTAGGGGGATACAATGAGCAGTTCTTC. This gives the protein CAWSELGGYNEQFF.

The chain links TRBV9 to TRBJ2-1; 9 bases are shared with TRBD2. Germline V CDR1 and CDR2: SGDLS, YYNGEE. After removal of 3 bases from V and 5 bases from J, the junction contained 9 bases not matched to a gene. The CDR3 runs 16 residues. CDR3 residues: CASSEMAGTSNNEQFF. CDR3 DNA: TGTGCCAGCAGCGAGATGGCCGGGACTAGCAACAATGAGCAGTTCTTC.

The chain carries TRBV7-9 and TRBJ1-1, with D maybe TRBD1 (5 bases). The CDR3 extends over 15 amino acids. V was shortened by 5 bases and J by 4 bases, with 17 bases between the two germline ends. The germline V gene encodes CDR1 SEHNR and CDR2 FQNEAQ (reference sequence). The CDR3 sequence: CASSLVAGGGTEAFF. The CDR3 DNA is TGTGCCAGCAGCCTAGTAGCGGGGGGTGGCACTGAAGCTTTCTTT.

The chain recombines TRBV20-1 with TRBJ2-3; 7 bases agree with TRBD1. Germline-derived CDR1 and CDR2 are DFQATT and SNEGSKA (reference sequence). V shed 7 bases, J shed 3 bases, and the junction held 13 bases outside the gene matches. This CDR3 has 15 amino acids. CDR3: CSVSPAEGQTDTQYF. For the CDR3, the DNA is TGCAGTGTATCCCCAGCAGAGGGACAGACAGATACGCAGTATTTT.

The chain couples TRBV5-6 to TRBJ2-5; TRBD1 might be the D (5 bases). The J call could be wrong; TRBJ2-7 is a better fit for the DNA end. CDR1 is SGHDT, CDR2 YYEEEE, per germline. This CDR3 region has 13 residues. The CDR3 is CASSLGERYEQYF. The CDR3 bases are TGTGCCAGCAGCTTAGGGGAACGCTACGAGCAGTACTTC.

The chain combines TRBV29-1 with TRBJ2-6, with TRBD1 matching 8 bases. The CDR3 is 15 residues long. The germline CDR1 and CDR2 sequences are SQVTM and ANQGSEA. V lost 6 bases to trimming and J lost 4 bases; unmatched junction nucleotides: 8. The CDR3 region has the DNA TGCAGCGTCGCGACAGGGGCGACCGGGGCCAACGTCCTGACTTTC. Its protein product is CSVATGATGANVLTF.

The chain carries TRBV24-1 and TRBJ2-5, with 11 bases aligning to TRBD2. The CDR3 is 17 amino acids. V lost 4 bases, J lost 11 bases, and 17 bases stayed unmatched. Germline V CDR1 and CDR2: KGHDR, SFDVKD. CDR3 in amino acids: CATSDSSGTSGANEQYF. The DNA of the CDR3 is TGTGCCACCAGTGACTCCTCCGGGACTAGCGGAGCTAATGAGCAGTACTTC.

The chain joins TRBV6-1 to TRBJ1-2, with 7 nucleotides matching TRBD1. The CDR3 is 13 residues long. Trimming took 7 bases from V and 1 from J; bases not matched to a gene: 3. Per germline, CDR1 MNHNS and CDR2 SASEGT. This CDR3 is CASTGQNNYGYTF. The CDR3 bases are TGTGCCAGCACGGGACAGAATAACTATGGCTACACCTTC.

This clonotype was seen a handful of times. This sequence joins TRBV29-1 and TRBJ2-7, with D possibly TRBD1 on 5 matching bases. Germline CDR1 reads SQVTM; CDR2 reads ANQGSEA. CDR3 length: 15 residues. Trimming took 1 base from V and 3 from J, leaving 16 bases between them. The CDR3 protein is CSVEAFAGPVYEQYF. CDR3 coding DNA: TGCAGCGTTGAAGCGTTCGCAGGGCCCGTCTACGAGCAGTACTTC.

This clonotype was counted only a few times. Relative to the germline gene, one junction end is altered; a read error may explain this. CDR3 bases: TGTGCCAGCAGCGAAGGCGGAACCAACTACGAGCAGTACTTC. It specifies CASSEGGTNYEQYF. The V gene is TRBV2, the J gene TRBJ2-4, with D hard to call. The end of the DNA fits TRBJ2-7 better, so the J call may be wrong. CDR1 and CDR2 (germline): SNHLY, FYNNEI. This CDR3 has 14 residues.

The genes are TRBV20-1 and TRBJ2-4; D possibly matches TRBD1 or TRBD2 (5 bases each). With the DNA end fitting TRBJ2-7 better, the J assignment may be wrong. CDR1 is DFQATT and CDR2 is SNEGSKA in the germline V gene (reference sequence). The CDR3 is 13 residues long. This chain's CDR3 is CSARDREWAEQYF. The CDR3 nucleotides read TGCAGTGCTAGAGACAGGGAGTGGGCCGAGCAGTACTTC.

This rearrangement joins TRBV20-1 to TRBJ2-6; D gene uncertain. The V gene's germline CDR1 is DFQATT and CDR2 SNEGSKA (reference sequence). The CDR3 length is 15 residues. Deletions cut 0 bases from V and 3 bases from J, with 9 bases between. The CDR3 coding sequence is TGCAGTGCTAGAGATGTTGGGTATGGGGCCAACGTCCTGACTTTC. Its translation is CSARDVGYGANVLTF.